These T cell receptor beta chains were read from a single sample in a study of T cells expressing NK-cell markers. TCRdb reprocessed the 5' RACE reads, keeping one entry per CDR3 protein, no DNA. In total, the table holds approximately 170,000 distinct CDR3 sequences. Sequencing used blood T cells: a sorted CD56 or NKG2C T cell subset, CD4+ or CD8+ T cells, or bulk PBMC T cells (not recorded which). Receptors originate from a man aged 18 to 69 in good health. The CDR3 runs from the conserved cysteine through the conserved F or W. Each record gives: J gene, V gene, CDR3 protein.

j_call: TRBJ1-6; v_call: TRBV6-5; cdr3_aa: CASSYSWSSYNSPLHF
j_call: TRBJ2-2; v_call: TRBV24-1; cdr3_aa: CATSDPIAGELFF
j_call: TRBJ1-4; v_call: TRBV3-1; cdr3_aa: CASSQGLELGTANEKLFF
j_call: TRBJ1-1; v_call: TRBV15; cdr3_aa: CATSTTTAEAFF
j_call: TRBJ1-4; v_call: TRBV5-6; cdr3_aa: CASSLWGDEKLFF
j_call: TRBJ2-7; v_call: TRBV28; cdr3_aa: CASSPHITSSYEQYF
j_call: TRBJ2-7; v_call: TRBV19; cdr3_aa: CASSTDTTYEQYF
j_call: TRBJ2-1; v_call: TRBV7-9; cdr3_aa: CASSRDNEQFF
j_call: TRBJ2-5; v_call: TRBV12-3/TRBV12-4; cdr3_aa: CASSTPGTEGETQYF
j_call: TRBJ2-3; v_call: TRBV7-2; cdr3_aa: CASSSITDTQYF
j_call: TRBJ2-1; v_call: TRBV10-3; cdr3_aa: CATSTPQGQTYNEQFF
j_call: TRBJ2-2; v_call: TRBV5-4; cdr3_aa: CASSPEGTVNTGELFF
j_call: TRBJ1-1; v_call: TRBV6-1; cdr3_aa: CASSTTGWGNTEAFF
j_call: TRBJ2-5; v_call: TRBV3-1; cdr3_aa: CASSQDRLAGETQYF
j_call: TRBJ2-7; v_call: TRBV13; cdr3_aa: CASTSQSSLSYEQYF
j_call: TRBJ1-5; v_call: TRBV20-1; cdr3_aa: CSASLGAWGQPQHF
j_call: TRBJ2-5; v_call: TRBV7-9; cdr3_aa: CASSVRQGAEETQYF
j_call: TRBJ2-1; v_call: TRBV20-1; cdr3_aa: CSARDGTGAVLIYNEQFF
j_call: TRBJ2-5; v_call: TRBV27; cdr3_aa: CASSPRQGRQETQYF
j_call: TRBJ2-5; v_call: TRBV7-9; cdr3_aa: CASSYVLARQETQYF
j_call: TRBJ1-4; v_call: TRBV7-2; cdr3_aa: CASSRKTTRATNEKLFF
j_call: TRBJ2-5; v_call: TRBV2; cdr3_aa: CASSTTSGQETQYF
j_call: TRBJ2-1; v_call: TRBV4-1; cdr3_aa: CASSQDRSYNEQFF